A selection of T cell receptor beta chains follows, all from one sample in a study of T cell responses to AZD1222 COVID-19 vaccine. Some clones are missing from TCRdb's copy, which holds only in-frame ones; the method was immunoSEQ multiplex PCR. This sample yields around 130,000 clones, of which about 90% are seen a single time; roughly 7.5% belongs to the top ten. The sample here was peripheral blood, taken 28 days after the second dose of the MenACWY control vaccine. The receptors derive from an adult who received the MenACWY meningococcal vaccine as a control. Each CDR3 is given with its conserved first and last residue. Fields, in order: V gene, D gene, clone size, J gene, CDR3 protein, CDR3 DNA. D genes are given only for firm matches. For some rows the clone size is stated as once, few or many, or as a class when expanded; others skip it.

V gene: TRBV5-4
D gene: TRBD1
clone size: NA
J gene: TRBJ1-4
CDR3 protein: CASSLSPGQDEKLFF
CDR3 DNA: TGTGCCAGCAGCTTGAGTCCAGGACAGGATGAAAAACTGTTTTTT

V gene: TRBV28
D gene: NA
clone size: NA
J gene: TRBJ1-1
CDR3 protein: CASILGGGKAEAFF
CDR3 DNA: TGTGCCAGCATCCTAGGGGGGGGGAAGGCTGAAGCTTTCTTT

V gene: TRBV19
D gene: NA
clone size: NA
J gene: TRBJ1-5
CDR3 protein: CASSPRTLGDSNQPQHF
CDR3 DNA: TGTGCCAGTAGTCCCAGGACATTGGGGGATAGCAATCAGCCCCAGCATTTT

V gene: TRBV6-5
D gene: NA
clone size: once
J gene: TRBJ1-6
CDR3 protein: CASSYSTDGSSPLHF
CDR3 DNA: TGTGCCAGCAGTTACTCGACAGATGGATCTTCACCCCTCCACTTT

V gene: TRBV7-8
D gene: TRBD2
clone size: NA
J gene: TRBJ2-3
CDR3 protein: CATTGLAGTDTQYF
CDR3 DNA: TGTGCCACCACGGGACTAGCGGGAACAGATACGCAGTATTTT

V gene: TRBV19
D gene: NA
clone size: NA
J gene: TRBJ1-5
CDR3 protein: CASSGWGSGNQPQHF
CDR3 DNA: TGTGCCAGTAGTGGATGGGGGTCGGGCAATCAGCCCCAGCATTTT

V gene: TRBV6-5
D gene: NA
clone size: NA
J gene: TRBJ1-5
CDR3 protein: CASSMGRGNQPQHF
CDR3 DNA: TGTGCCAGCAGTATGGGGAGGGGCAATCAGCCCCAGCATTTT

V gene: TRBV5-1
D gene: TRBD2
clone size: NA
J gene: TRBJ2-1
CDR3 protein: CASSLEASGRLAYNEQFF
CDR3 DNA: TGCGCCAGCAGCTTGGAAGCTAGCGGGAGATTAGCCTACAATGAGCAGTTCTTC

V gene: TRBV4-3
D gene: TRBD2
clone size: NA
J gene: TRBJ2-1
CDR3 protein: CASSPQRGGLGDEQFF
CDR3 DNA: TGCGCCAGCAGTCCCCAGCGGGGGGGCCTTGGGGATGAGCAGTTCTTC

V gene: TRBV19
D gene: NA
clone size: NA
J gene: TRBJ1-1
CDR3 protein: CASSMSADMNTEAFF
CDR3 DNA: TGTGCCAGTAGTATGTCCGCAGACATGAACACTGAAGCTTTCTTT

V gene: TRBV6-5
D gene: NA
clone size: NA
J gene: TRBJ2-1
CDR3 protein: CASTAKLSSYNEQFF
CDR3 DNA: TGTGCCAGCACCGCGAAGCTGAGCTCCTACAATGAGCAGTTCTTC

V gene: TRBV3-1/TRBV3-2
D gene: NA
clone size: NA
J gene: TRBJ1-5
CDR3 protein: CASSQDMGNQPQHF
CDR3 DNA: TGTGCCAGCAGCCAAGACATGGGCAATCAGCCCCAGCATTTT

V gene: TRBV5-8
D gene: TRBD2
clone size: NA
J gene: TRBJ2-1
CDR3 protein: CASSFSGSLYNEQFF
CDR3 DNA: TGTGCCAGCAGCTTTAGCGGGAGTCTCTACAATGAGCAGTTCTTC

V gene: TRBV7-9
D gene: TRBD2
clone size: NA
J gene: TRBJ2-7
CDR3 protein: CASSPSGDYEQYF
CDR3 DNA: TGTGCCAGCAGCCCAAGCGGGGACTACGAGCAGTACTTC

V gene: TRBV19
D gene: TRBD2
clone size: once
J gene: TRBJ2-7
CDR3 protein: CASSIAAGVYEQYF
CDR3 DNA: TGTGCCAGTAGTATAGCTGCGGGAGTCTACGAGCAGTACTTC

V gene: TRBV18
D gene: NA
clone size: NA
J gene: TRBJ2-5
CDR3 protein: CASSLGPGRETQYF
CDR3 DNA: TGTGCCAGCTCACTAGGACCTGGACGAGAGACCCAGTACTTC

V gene: TRBV23-1
D gene: NA
clone size: NA
J gene: TRBJ2-7
CDR3 protein: CASSPRRAGAGCEQYF
CDR3 DNA: TGCGCCAGCAGTCCGCGACGGGCAGGCGCGGGGTGCGAGCAGTACTTC

V gene: TRBV5-1
D gene: TRBD1
clone size: NA
J gene: TRBJ2-3
CDR3 protein: CASSSGTGSTDTQYF
CDR3 DNA: TGCGCCAGCAGCTCCGGGACAGGCAGCACAGATACGCAGTATTTT

V gene: TRBV12-3/TRBV12-4
D gene: NA
clone size: NA
J gene: TRBJ2-7
CDR3 protein: CASTLSPGEQYF
CDR3 DNA: TGTGCCAGCACTCTGAGCCCAGGCGAGCAGTACTTC

V gene: TRBV9
D gene: NA
clone size: NA
J gene: TRBJ2-1
CDR3 protein: CASSQLYGSYNEQFF
CDR3 DNA: TGTGCCAGCAGCCAACTTTACGGCTCCTACAATGAGCAGTTCTTC

V gene: TRBV3-1/TRBV3-2
D gene: NA
clone size: once
J gene: TRBJ2-3
CDR3 protein: CASSQGIAEATDTQYF
CDR3 DNA: TGTGCCAGCAGCCAAGGGATAGCGGAGGCCACAGATACGCAGTATTTT

V gene: TRBV19
D gene: NA
clone size: NA
J gene: TRBJ1-1
CDR3 protein: CASSATQGSTEAFF
CDR3 DNA: TGTGCCAGTAGCGCTACACAGGGTAGTACTGAAGCTTTCTTT

V gene: TRBV4-3
D gene: NA
clone size: NA
J gene: TRBJ2-6
CDR3 protein: CASSQQGSGANVLTF
CDR3 DNA: TGCGCCAGCAGCCAACAGGGTTCTGGGGCCAACGTCCTGACTTTC

V gene: TRBV6-5
D gene: NA
clone size: NA
J gene: TRBJ1-2
CDR3 protein: CAVGTGLDYGYTF
CDR3 DNA: TGTGCAGTGGGCACGGGGCTCGACTATGGCTACACCTTC

V gene: TRBV12-3/TRBV12-4
D gene: NA
clone size: NA
J gene: TRBJ1-1
CDR3 protein: CASSFRHSGEAFF
CDR3 DNA: TGTGCCAGCAGTTTTCGGCACAGTGGTGAAGCTTTCTTT

V gene: TRBV5-1
D gene: NA
clone size: NA
J gene: TRBJ1-1
CDR3 protein: CASSNDGFTEAFF
CDR3 DNA: TGCGCCAGCAGCAACGACGGATTCACTGAAGCTTTCTTT

V gene: TRBV19
D gene: TRBD1
clone size: NA
J gene: TRBJ2-7
CDR3 protein: CASSIYGQDYEQYF
CDR3 DNA: TGTGCCAGTAGTATTTACGGACAGGACTACGAGCAGTACTTC

V gene: TRBV7-3
D gene: TRBD1
clone size: NA
J gene: TRBJ1-4
CDR3 protein: CASSLNLGTAFNEKLFF
CDR3 DNA: TGTGCCAGCAGCTTAAATCTTGGGACAGCTTTTAATGAAAAACTGTTTTTT

V gene: TRBV5-5
D gene: TRBD1
clone size: NA
J gene: TRBJ1-4
CDR3 protein: CASSSLGHRGDLEKLFF
CDR3 DNA: TGTGCCAGCAGCTCCCTGGGGCACAGGGGGGATTTAGAAAAACTGTTTTTT

V gene: TRBV12-5
D gene: TRBD1
clone size: NA
J gene: TRBJ1-5
CDR3 protein: CASGPTTGQGRDQPQHF
CDR3 DNA: TGTGCTAGTGGTCCCACCACCGGACAGGGGCGCGATCAGCCCCAGCATTTT

V gene: TRBV6-5
D gene: NA
clone size: NA
J gene: TRBJ2-3
CDR3 protein: CASSQWGTDTQYF
CDR3 DNA: TGTGCCAGCAGTCAATGGGGGACAGATACGCAGTATTTT

V gene: TRBV6-5
D gene: NA
clone size: few
J gene: TRBJ2-1
CDR3 protein: CATLPRDTGNEQFF
CDR3 DNA: TGTGCCACCTTACCCCGGGACACCGGCAATGAGCAGTTCTTC

V gene: TRBV6-5
D gene: NA
clone size: NA
J gene: TRBJ2-7
CDR3 protein: CASSYPGGYEQYF
CDR3 DNA: TGTGCCAGCAGTTACCCTGGAGGCTACGAGCAGTACTTC

V gene: TRBV29-1
D gene: TRBD1
clone size: NA
J gene: TRBJ1-4
CDR3 protein: CSVKIRQGAGEKLFF
CDR3 DNA: TGCAGCGTCAAAATCCGACAGGGGGCAGGGGAAAAACTGTTTTTT

V gene: TRBV20-1
D gene: NA
clone size: NA
J gene: TRBJ2-5
CDR3 protein: CSARGGGTQYF
CDR3 DNA: TGCAGTGCTAGAGGGGGTGGGACCCAGTACTTC

V gene: TRBV18
D gene: NA
clone size: NA
J gene: TRBJ2-7
CDR3 protein: CASSITGDYEQYF
CDR3 DNA: TGTGCCAGCTCAATCACAGGAGACTACGAGCAGTACTTC

V gene: TRBV27
D gene: TRBD1
clone size: NA
J gene: TRBJ1-2
CDR3 protein: CASRTSQGSYGYTF
CDR3 DNA: TGTGCCAGTAGAACCTCACAGGGGTCCTATGGCTACACCTTC

V gene: TRBV19
D gene: TRBD2
clone size: NA
J gene: TRBJ2-7
CDR3 protein: CASSTGLAGAYEQYF
CDR3 DNA: TGTGCCAGTAGTACAGGACTAGCGGGCGCTTACGAGCAGTACTTC

V gene: TRBV2
D gene: NA
clone size: NA
J gene: TRBJ2-3
CDR3 protein: CASSGQVLDTQYF
CDR3 DNA: TGTGCCAGCAGTGGACAGGTTTTAGATACGCAGTATTTT

V gene: TRBV12-3/TRBV12-4
D gene: NA
clone size: NA
J gene: TRBJ1-2
CDR3 protein: CASSFGFLNGYTF
CDR3 DNA: TGTGCCAGCAGTTTCGGCTTTCTGAATGGCTACACCTTC

V gene: TRBV19
D gene: NA
clone size: NA
J gene: TRBJ1-2
CDR3 protein: CASSASEGLYGYTF
CDR3 DNA: TGTGCCAGTAGTGCCTCGGAGGGTCTCTATGGCTACACCTTC

V gene: TRBV5-1
D gene: NA
clone size: NA
J gene: TRBJ1-1
CDR3 protein: CASSYLTGLNTEAFF
CDR3 DNA: TGCGCCAGCAGCTATCTTACAGGGTTGAACACTGAAGCTTTCTTT

V gene: TRBV10-3
D gene: TRBD2
clone size: once
J gene: TRBJ2-7
CDR3 protein: CAISGTGGGEQYF
CDR3 DNA: TGTGCCATCAGTGGGACCGGGGGGGGCGAGCAGTACTTC

V gene: TRBV14
D gene: TRBD2
clone size: NA
J gene: TRBJ2-7
CDR3 protein: CASSHAGTRAYEQYF
CDR3 DNA: TGTGCCAGCAGCCACGCCGGGACTAGGGCCTACGAGCAGTACTTC